This TCR beta chain was sequenced in a study of technical replicates of blood from several donors. The repertoire was sequenced with immunoSEQ multiplex PCR; TCRdb's copy has only in-frame clones and lacks some. The sample contains about 95,000 clones, 90% to 95% of which appear only once. The TCR originated in a human donor in good health. The material sequenced was T cells isolated from PBMCs.

The CDR3, as DNA: TGTGCCAGTAGTCCTGGACTAGCGGGAGGCCCCTACGAGCAGTACTTC. The encoded protein is CASSPGLAGGPYEQYF. V usage is TRBV19 and J usage is TRBJ2-7; 14 nucleotides align to TRBD2. In germline, CDR1 is LNHDA, CDR2 SQIVND (reference sequence). The CDR3 spans 16 residues. V shed 5 bases and J 2 bases; nucleotides not matched to a gene: 5.